These 27 T cell receptor beta chains came from one sample sequenced in a study of T cell changes during pregnancy in multiple sclerosis. The data were produced by immunoSEQ multiplex PCR, yet TCRdb's version contains in-frame clones alone and is incomplete. The sample has 50,000 or so clones; 80% to 95% are singletons. The sequenced sample was CD4+ T cells from peripheral blood mononuclear cells, obtained in the third trimester of pregnancy. The source of these receptors is a female donor with multiple sclerosis, enrolled in a pregnancy study.

This chain uses TRBV7-8 with TRBJ2-5; tentatively, D is TRBD1 (6 bases). The germline V and J ends were trimmed by 3 bases and 2 bases, with 16 bases remaining between them. The CDR3 consists of 16 residues. Per the germline V gene, CDR1 is SGHVS and CDR2 is FQNEAQ. The CDR3 loop is CASSFFGRGSQETQYF. The CDR3 DNA is TGTGCCAGCAGCTTCTTTGGTAGGGGGTCACAAGAGACCCAGTACTTC.

The V call is TRBV6-1, the J call TRBJ2-7; 9 bases line up with TRBD1. V lost 5 bases, J lost 3 bases, and 5 bases stayed unmatched. This CDR3 spans 14 amino acids. Germline lookup yields CDR1 MNHNS and CDR2 SASEGT. Written as DNA, the CDR3 is TGTGCCAGCAGTAGGACAGGGGACCACTACGAGCAGTACTTC. It specifies CASSRTGDHYEQYF.

The rearrangement uses TRBV28 and TRBJ1-1; D is perhaps TRBD1 (5 bases). The CDR3 sequence is 14 residues long. V lost 5 bases to trimming and J lost 4 bases, with 14 bases between them. Germline loops: CDR1 MDHEN, CDR2 SYDVKM. CDR3 loop: CASSPPRQGTEAFF. In DNA form, the CDR3 reads TGTGCCAGCAGTCCCCCCCGGCAGGGCACTGAAGCTTTCTTT.

The chain recombines TRBV7-9 with TRBJ1-1; D remains ambiguous. From germline, CDR1 is SEHNR and CDR2 FQNEAQ (reference sequence). The CDR3 covers 14 residues. V was clipped by 7 bases and J by 3 bases, with 15 bases between them. DNA of the CDR3: TGTGCCAGCACCAATGTGATCCGGGACACTGAAGCTTTCTTT. Translation: CASTNVIRDTEAFF.

This clone was found a few times. This CDR3 is also generated by other DNA sequences in the sample. V is TRBV5-4 and J is TRBJ1-1; TRBD1 matches at 8 bases. Germline V lookup: CDR1 SGHNT, CDR2 YYREEE (reference sequence). The CDR3 sequence is 14 residues long. V dropped 2 bases and J dropped 0; count of bases not matched to a gene: 0. CDR3 in amino acids: CASSLQGVNTEAFF. CDR3 DNA: TGTGCCAGCAGCTTACAGGGGGTGAACACTGAAGCTTTCTTT.

V is TRBV23-1 and J is TRBJ2-7; 13 bases line up with TRBD2. TRBV23-1 is marked as an open reading frame, function uncertain. The CDR3 is made up of 19 amino acids. After removal of 0 bases from V and 7 bases from J, the junction contained 15 bases not matched to a gene. CDR3 protein: CASSQSSLFTGTSGVEQYF. The CDR3 DNA is TGCGCCAGCAGTCAATCCTCCCTTTTTACCGGGACTAGCGGGGTGGAGCAGTACTTC.

This sequence joins TRBV6-5 and TRBJ2-1; 7 nucleotides match TRBD1. Losses at the gene ends were 2 bases for V and 5 bases for J; bases not matched to a gene: 3. The CDR3 is 14 residues long. The germline gives CDR1 MNHEY, CDR2 SVGAGI. CDR3 in amino acids: CASSYRDSNNEQFF. As DNA, the CDR3 is TGTGCCAGCAGTTACAGGGACAGCAACAATGAGCAGTTCTTC.

V and J are TRBV5-1 and TRBJ2-2; D is possibly TRBD1 (6 bases). This CDR3 comprises 15 residues. Germline assignment: CDR1 SGHRS and CDR2 YFSETQ. V dropped 4 bases and J dropped 4 bases, with 14 bases sitting between them. The CDR3 loop reads CASSPTYRATGELFF. The CDR3 DNA sequence: TGCGCCAGCAGCCCTACCTACAGGGCCACCGGGGAGCTGTTTTTT.

V usage is TRBV5-1 and J usage is TRBJ2-3; 12 positions agree with TRBD2. The V gene end was trimmed by 0 bases and the J gene end by 0 bases; junction bases not matched to a gene: 5. The CDR3 runs to 18 residues. In germline, CDR1 is SGHRS, CDR2 YFSETQ. The CDR3 here is CASSLGLAGDPSTDTQYF. CDR3 nucleotide sequence: TGCGCCAGCAGCTTGGGACTAGCGGGAGACCCCAGCACAGATACGCAGTATTTT.

V usage is TRBV19 and J usage is TRBJ2-3; 9 bases agree with TRBD2. The germline V gene has CDR1 LNHDA and CDR2 SQIVND (reference sequence). This CDR3 has 13 amino acids. The ends lost 6 bases at V and 5 bases at J; junction bases unmatched: 3. The CDR3 DNA reads as TGTGCCAGTAGCGGGACTAGCCTAGATACGCAGTATTTT. Its protein product is CASSGTSLDTQYF.

J is TRBJ2-1 and V is TRBV28, with 14 bases lining up with TRBD2. CDR1 MDHEN and CDR2 SYDVKM come from the germline V gene. With V trimmed by 6 bases and J by 2 bases, 3 bases remained unmatched. This CDR3 is 16 amino acids long. CDR3 loop: CASRGLAGATYNEQFF. The CDR3 nucleotides are TGTGCCAGCAGGGGACTAGCGGGAGCGACCTACAATGAGCAGTTCTTC.

V gene TRBV28 combines with J gene TRBJ1-5; D remains ambiguous. The CDR3 contains 14 residues. Trimming removed 4 bases from V and 9 bases from J, with 16 bases in between. Germline V gene lookup returns CDR1 MDHEN and CDR2 SYDVKM. CDR3 sequence reads: CASSSGGGFWPQHF. CDR3 DNA sequence: TGTGCCAGCAGTTCCGGCGGCGGGTTTTGGCCCCAGCATTTT.

CDR3 nucleotides: TGTGCCAGCAGCTTGGTTGGGACAGCCTCCTACGAGCAGTACTTC. Its protein product is CASSLVGTASYEQYF. V gene TRBV5-4 combines with J gene TRBJ2-7; 7 bases map to TRBD1. Trimming at V came to 0 bases and at J to 0 bases, leaving 3 bases not matched to a gene. The CDR3 spans 15 residues. Germline CDR1 reads SGHNT; CDR2 reads YYREEE (reference sequence).

The chain combines TRBV18 with TRBJ1-5; D might be TRBD1 (6 bases). V was shortened by 1 base and J by 5 bases, with 21 bases between the two germline ends. Germline V gene data show CDR1 as KGHSH and CDR2 as LQKENI. This CDR3 has 18 residues. As DNA, the CDR3 is TGTGCCAGCTCACCACGAACAGGGAGCCTGCCCCCGTATCAGCCCCAGCATTTT. It encodes CASSPRTGSLPPYQPQHF.

The chain couples TRBV19 to TRBJ1-4, with 9 bases aligning to TRBD1. V gave up 4 bases and J gave up 3 bases; unmatched junction bases: 3. Looked up from germline, CDR1 is LNHDA and CDR2 is SQIVND (reference sequence). The CDR3 extends over 15 amino acids. The CDR3 bases are TGTGCCAGTAGTACGACAGGGGGATCTAATGAAAAACTGTTTTTT. It yields the protein CASSTTGGSNEKLFF.

The chain joins TRBV15 to TRBJ1-2; possibly TRBD1 for D (5 bases). V gave up 0 bases and J gave up 9 bases, with 14 bases separating them. CDR3 length: 14 amino acids. The germline CDR1 and CDR2 sequences are LNHNV and YYDKDF (reference sequence). CDR3 sequence reads: CATSRDSRQSSYTF. For the CDR3, the DNA is TGTGCCACCAGCAGAGATTCTAGACAGTCAAGCTACACCTTC.

The rearrangement links TRBV5-1 to TRBJ1-1; D ambiguous. The CDR3 contains 13 residues. CDR1 and CDR2 (germline): SGHRS, YFSETQ. With 5 bases removed from V and 3 bases from J, the gap between germline ends came to 11 bases. The CDR3 DNA reads as TGCGCCAGCAGTATCGAGGGCGACACTGAAGCTTTCTTT. This codes for CASSIEGDTEAFF.

The rearrangement links TRBV11-2 to TRBJ1-5, with D maybe TRBD1 (5 bases). V lost 1 base and J 1 base, leaving 8 bases between the germline ends. Germline V gene lookup returns CDR1 SGHAT and CDR2 FQNNGV. The CDR3 has 15 amino acids. This CDR3 reads CASSLAGGSNQPQHF. The CDR3 DNA follows: TGTGCCAGCAGCTTAGCCGGGGGGAGCAATCAGCCCCAGCATTTT.

The CDR3 sequence: CASSIRSGAGGANVLTF. The CDR3 DNA reads as TGTGCCAGTAGTATACGGTCAGGGGCAGGTGGGGCCAACGTCCTGACTTTC. The chain joins TRBV19 to TRBJ2-6; tentatively, D is TRBD1 (6 bases). Germline assignment: CDR1 LNHDA and CDR2 SQIVND (reference sequence). V was pared by 2 bases and J by 3 bases, with 14 bases between. This CDR3 has 17 amino acids.

The rearrangement uses TRBV7-6 and TRBJ2-5, with D possibly being TRBD2 (6 bases). V dropped 1 base and J dropped 5 bases, with 11 bases sitting between them. The CDR3 covers 14 residues. The germline gives CDR1 SGHVS, CDR2 FNYEAQ. The CDR3 here is CASSLVSGGETQYF. The CDR3 region has the DNA TGTGCCAGCAGCTTAGTCAGTGGGGGGGAGACCCAGTACTTC.

The chain carries TRBV5-1 and TRBJ2-3; 10 bases match TRBD2. The germline gives CDR1 SGHRS, CDR2 YFSETQ. V lost 0 bases and J lost 6; bases outside the gene matches: 4. The CDR3 consists of 15 residues. DNA of the CDR3: TGCGCCAGCAGCTTGGCTAGCGGGAGAATGGATACGCAGTATTTT. Translation gives CASSLASGRMDTQYF.

The rearrangement links TRBV27 to TRBJ2-7; weak D call: TRBD1 (6 bases). Germline CDR1 reads MNHEY; CDR2 reads SMNVEV (reference sequence). The CDR3 is 13 residues long. The V and J ends lost 4 bases and 2 bases respectively, with 9 bases between them. CDR3 sequence: CASSWAGAYEQYF. For the CDR3, the DNA is TGTGCCAGCAGTTGGGCAGGGGCCTACGAGCAGTACTTC.

This clone came up a few times. J is TRBJ2-7 and V is TRBV27; tentative D call: TRBD1 (8 bases). The CDR3 covers 14 residues. V dropped 5 bases and J dropped 3 bases, with 14 bases sitting between them. Germline CDR1 and CDR2: MNHEY and SMNVEV (reference sequence). The CDR3 nucleotides are TGTGCCAGCAGTACAGCGGGACAGGTCTACGAGCAGTACTTC. Translated, it gives CASSTAGQVYEQYF.

DNA for the CDR3: TGTGCCAGCAGTTACTCGTCTGGTGTGCCCAGCGACCAGCATTTT. Translated, it gives CASSYSSGVPSDQHF. V usage is TRBV6-5 and J usage is TRBJ1-5; D unclear. Trimming took 0 bases from V and 12 from J, leaving 18 bases between them. CDR1 MNHEY and CDR2 SVGAGI come from the germline V gene. The CDR3 extends over 15 amino acids.

The rearrangement uses TRBV2 and TRBJ2-3; possibly TRBD2 for D (5 bases). The ends were cut back, 5 bases at V and 3 bases at J, with 15 bases in the middle. This CDR3 is built from 15 residues. Germline V CDR1 and CDR2: SNHLY, FYNNEI. This CDR3 is CASSFTRVGTDTQYF. Here the CDR3 DNA reads TGTGCCAGCAGTTTCACTAGGGTTGGTACAGATACGCAGTATTTT.

This sequence joins TRBV28 and TRBJ1-5, with 10 bases that match TRBD1. CDR1 is MDHEN, CDR2 SYDVKM, per germline. This CDR3 has 16 amino acids. Losses at the gene ends were 2 bases for V and 4 bases for J; bases not matched to a gene: 5. CDR3 DNA: TGTGCCAGCAGTTTAGGGAAGGACAGGGGGAATCAGCCCCAGCATTTT. This sequence encodes CASSLGKDRGNQPQHF.

This sequence joins TRBV19 and TRBJ2-7; D remains unclear. Germline lookup yields CDR1 LNHDA and CDR2 SQIVND (reference sequence). Trimming cost V 1 base and J 1 base, with 5 bases left between them. This CDR3 is 13 amino acids long. The CDR3 nucleotides are TGTGCCAGTAGTATAGGCAGTTCCTACGAGCAGTACTTC. As protein: CASSIGSSYEQYF.